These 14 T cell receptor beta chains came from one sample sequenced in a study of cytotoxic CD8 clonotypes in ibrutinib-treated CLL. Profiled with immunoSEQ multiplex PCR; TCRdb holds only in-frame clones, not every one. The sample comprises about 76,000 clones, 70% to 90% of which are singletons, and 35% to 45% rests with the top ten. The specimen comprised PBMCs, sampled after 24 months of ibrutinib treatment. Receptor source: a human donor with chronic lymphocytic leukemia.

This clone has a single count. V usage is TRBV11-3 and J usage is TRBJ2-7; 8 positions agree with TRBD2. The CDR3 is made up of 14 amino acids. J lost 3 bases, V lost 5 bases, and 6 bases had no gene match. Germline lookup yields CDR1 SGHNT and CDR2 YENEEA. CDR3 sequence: CASSRSGTRYEQYF. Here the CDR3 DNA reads TGTGCCAGCAGCCGTAGCGGGACACGCTACGAGCAGTACTTC.

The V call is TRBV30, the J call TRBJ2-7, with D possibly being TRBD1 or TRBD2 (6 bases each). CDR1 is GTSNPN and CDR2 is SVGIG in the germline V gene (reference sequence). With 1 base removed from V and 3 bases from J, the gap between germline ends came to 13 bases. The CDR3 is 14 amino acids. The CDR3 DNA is TGTGCCTGGAGTGGAGGGGGGACCCGCTACGAGCAGTACTTC. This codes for CAWSGGGTRYEQYF.

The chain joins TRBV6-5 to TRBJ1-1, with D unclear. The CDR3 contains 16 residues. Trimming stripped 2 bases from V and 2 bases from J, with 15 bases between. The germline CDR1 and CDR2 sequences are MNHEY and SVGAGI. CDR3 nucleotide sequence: TGTGCCAGCAGTTACCTCCGGATACAAAGAAACACTGAAGCTTTCTTT. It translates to CASSYLRIQRNTEAFF.

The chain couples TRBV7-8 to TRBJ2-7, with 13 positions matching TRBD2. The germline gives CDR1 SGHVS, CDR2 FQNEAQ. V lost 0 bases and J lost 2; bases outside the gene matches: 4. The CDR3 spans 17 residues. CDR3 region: CASSLARLAGGPYEQYF. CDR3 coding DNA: TGTGCCAGCAGCTTAGCGAGACTAGCGGGAGGTCCCTACGAGCAGTACTTC.

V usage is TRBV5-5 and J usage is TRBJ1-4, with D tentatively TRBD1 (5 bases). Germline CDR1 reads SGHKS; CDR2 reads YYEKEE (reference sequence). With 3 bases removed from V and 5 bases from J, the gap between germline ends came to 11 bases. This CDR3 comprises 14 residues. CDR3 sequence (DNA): TGTGCCAGCAGCTGGACGGAGGGGAATGAAAAACTGTTTTTT. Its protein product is CASSWTEGNEKLFF.

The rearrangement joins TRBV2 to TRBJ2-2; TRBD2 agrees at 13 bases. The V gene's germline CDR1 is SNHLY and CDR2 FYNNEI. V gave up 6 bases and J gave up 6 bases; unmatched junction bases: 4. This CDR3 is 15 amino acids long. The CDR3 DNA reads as TGTGCCAGCAGCGGACTAGCGGGAGTTTCCGGGGAGCTGTTTTTT. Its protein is CASSGLAGVSGELFF.

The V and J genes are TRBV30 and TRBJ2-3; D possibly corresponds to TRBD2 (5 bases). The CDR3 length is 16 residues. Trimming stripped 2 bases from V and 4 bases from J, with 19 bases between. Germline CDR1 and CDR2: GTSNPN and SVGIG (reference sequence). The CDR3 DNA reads TGTGCCTGGAGTTCACCGGGCCCCCTGCGGGCAGATACGCAGTATTTT. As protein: CAWSSPGPLRADTQYF.

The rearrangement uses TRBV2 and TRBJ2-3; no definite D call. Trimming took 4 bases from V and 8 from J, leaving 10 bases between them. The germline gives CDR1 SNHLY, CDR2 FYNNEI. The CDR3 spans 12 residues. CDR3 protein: CASSVKQSTQYF. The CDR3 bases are TGTGCCAGCAGTGTGAAGCAGAGTACGCAGTATTTT.

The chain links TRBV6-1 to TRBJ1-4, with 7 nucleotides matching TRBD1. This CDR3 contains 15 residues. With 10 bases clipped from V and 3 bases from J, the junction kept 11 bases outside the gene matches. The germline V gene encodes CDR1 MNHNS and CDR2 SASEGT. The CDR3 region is CATRIPGTANEKLFF. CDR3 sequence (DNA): TGTGCCACCCGTATCCCCGGGACAGCTAATGAAAAACTGTTTTTT.

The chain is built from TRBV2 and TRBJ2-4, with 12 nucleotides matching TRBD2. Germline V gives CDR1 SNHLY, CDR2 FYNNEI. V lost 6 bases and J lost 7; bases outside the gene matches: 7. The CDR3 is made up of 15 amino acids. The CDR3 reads CASSPRLAGANIQYF. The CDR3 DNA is TGTGCCAGCAGCCCCCGACTAGCGGGAGCCAACATTCAGTACTTC. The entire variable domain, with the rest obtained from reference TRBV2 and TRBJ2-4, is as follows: EPEVTQTPSHQVTQMGQEVILRCVPISNHLYFYWYRQILGQKVEFLVSFYNNEISEKSEIFDDQFSVERPDGSNFTLKIRSTKLEDSAMYFCASSPRLAGANIQYFGAGTRLSVL.

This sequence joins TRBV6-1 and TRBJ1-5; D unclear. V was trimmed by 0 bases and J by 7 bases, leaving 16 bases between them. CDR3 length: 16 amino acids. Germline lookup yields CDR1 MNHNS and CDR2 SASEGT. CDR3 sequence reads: CASSEAVAGSGQPQHF. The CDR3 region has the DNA TGTGCCAGCAGTGAAGCTGTGGCGGGGTCCGGCCAGCCCCAGCATTTT.

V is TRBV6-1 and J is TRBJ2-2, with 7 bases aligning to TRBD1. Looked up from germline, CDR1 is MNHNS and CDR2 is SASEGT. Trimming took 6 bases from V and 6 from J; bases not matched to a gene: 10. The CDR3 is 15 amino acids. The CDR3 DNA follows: TGTGCCAGCAGGATCTATCTACAGGGGCCCGGGGAGCTGTTTTTT. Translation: CASRIYLQGPGELFF.

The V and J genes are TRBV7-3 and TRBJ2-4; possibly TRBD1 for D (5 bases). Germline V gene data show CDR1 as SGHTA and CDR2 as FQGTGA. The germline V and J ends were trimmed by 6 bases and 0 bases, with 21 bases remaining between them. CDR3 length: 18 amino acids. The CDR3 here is CASSFAPWQGTAKNIQYF. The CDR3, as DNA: TGTGCCAGCAGTTTTGCCCCTTGGCAGGGTACAGCCAAAAACATTCAGTACTTC.

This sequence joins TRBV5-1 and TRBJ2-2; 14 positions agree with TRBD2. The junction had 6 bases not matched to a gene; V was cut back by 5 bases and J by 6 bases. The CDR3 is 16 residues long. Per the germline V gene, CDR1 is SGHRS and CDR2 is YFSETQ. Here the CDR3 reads CASRSPGLAGAGELFF. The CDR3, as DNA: TGCGCCAGCAGGTCTCCGGGACTAGCGGGAGCCGGGGAGCTGTTTTTT.